The clone carrying this TCR beta chain was counted only a few times. Its target is not known. The CDR3 loop spans 16 amino acids. V was clipped by 3 bases and J by 0 bases; unmatched bases: 6. CDR1 is SGDLS and CDR2 is YYNGEE in the germline V gene. TCRdb called the reads again in MiXCR, with one record for every CDR3 protein. The repertoire includes about 300,000 distinct CDR3 sequences, roughly a tenth of them detected once, and 2.5% sits in the top ten. The data are from a study of T cell repertoires in cytomegalovirus infection. Study-wide context: Indications came from public TCR beta signatures; they pointed to CMV infection and to a matching HLA type.

Study-wide results and limits: Within the response measured ex vivo, HLA-C-restricted CMV-specific TCR beta clonotypes were dominant. Public TCR beta family frequency separated CMV-and-HLA carriers, including in an independent cohort.

The sample consisted of PBMCs. The gene calls are TRBV9 and TRBJ1-3; 7 bases line up with TRBD1. The clonotype originates from a human donor in good health (CMV status not recorded). Some clones in this sample may be carry-over from other donors' samples. This CDR3 is CASSATGASSGNTIYF. CDR3 nucleotides: TGTGCCAGCAGCGCTACAGGGGCCAGCTCTGGAAACACCATATATTTT.